Here is one T cell receptor (beta chain) with its context. The V gene's germline CDR1 is SGHKS and CDR2 YYEKEE (reference sequence). V shed 4 bases and J shed 3 bases, with 20 bases lying between them. The CDR3 has 16 amino acids. The repertoire was sequenced with immunoSEQ multiplex PCR; TCRdb's copy has only in-frame clones and lacks some. This sample has some 330,000 clones, with under 90% found just once. This entry is derived from a study of blood T cell repertoires in COVID-19. Study-wide background: The analysed material was cDNA or gDNA that came from T cells, B-cell-depleted T cells, or PBMCs.

This chain connects TRBV5-5 to TRBJ2-7; D perhaps matches TRBD2 (7 bases). This TCR was sampled from a man in his thirties or forties who had recovered from COVID-19. The sequenced sample consisted of PBMCs or T cells enriched from blood (not recorded which). CDR3 coding DNA: TGTGCCAGCAGCCTGGTGGCGGGGGCCCCGGGCTACGAGCAGTACTTC. Protein sequence: CASSLVAGAPGYEQYF.